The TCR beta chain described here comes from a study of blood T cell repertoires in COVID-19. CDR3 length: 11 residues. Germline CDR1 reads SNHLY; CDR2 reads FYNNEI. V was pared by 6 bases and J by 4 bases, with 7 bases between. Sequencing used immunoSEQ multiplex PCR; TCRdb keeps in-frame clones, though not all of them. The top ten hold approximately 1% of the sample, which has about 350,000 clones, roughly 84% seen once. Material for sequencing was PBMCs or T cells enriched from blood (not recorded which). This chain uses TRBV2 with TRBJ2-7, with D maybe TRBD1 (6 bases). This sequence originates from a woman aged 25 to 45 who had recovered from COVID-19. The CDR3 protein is CASRDSYEQYF. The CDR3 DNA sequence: TGTGCCAGCAGGGACAGTTACGAGCAGTACTTC.